The present T cell receptor (beta chain) was sequenced within a study of spatial heterogeneity in lung cancer. TCRdb fed the 5' RACE reads into MiXCR, producing one record per CDR3 protein. The sample holds about 47,000 distinct CDR3 sequences; about an eighth are singletons and the top ten take 35% to 45%. As to time point: sample taken at primary tumor resection. Whole RNA, isolated from tumor, nontumor lung or frozen PBMC, was sequenced without prior sorting. The cohort: roughly 72 early-stage, untreated non-small cell lung cancer patients. Germline loops: CDR1 MNHEY, CDR2 SVGAGI. V trimming: 0 bases; J trimming: 2 bases; junction bases outside the gene matches: 2. The CDR3 totals 15 residues. This clonotype was seen ten or more times.

The source was PBMCs, collected at surgery. This chain uses TRBV6-5 with TRBJ1-2; 8 nucleotides match TRBD1. The TCR sequence derives from a female donor with early-stage non-small cell lung cancer. CDR3 region: CASSYSQGANYGYTF. The CDR3 DNA sequence: TGTGCCAGCAGTTACTCGCAGGGGGCGAACTATGGCTACACCTTC.